Following are 10 T cell receptor beta chains from one sample sequenced in a study of T cell clones after liver transplantation. The data were produced by immunoSEQ multiplex PCR, yet TCRdb's version contains in-frame clones alone and is incomplete. The data hold roughly 74,000 clones, with under 90% observed a single time. The material was CD4+ T cells from blood, obtained before liver transplant. All receptors come from a human donor who received a liver transplant.

This clone was counted a few times. This chain uses TRBV4-2 with TRBJ1-4; tentative D call: TRBD1 (5 bases). V lost 6 bases to trimming and J lost 8 bases, with 16 bases between them. CDR3 length: 14 residues. Germline V CDR1 and CDR2: LGHNA, YNFKEQ. The CDR3 is CASSETHGTEKLFF. DNA for the CDR3: TGTGCCAGCAGTGAAACCCACGGGACCGAAAAACTGTTTTTT.

CDR3 residues: CASRSGRFPAAGETQYF. CDR3 sequence (DNA): TGCGCCAGCAGATCAGGACGTTTCCCCGCCGCGGGAGAGACCCAGTACTTC. V is TRBV5-1 and J is TRBJ2-5; possible D gene TRBD2, 5 bases. V lost 5 bases and J 4 bases, leaving 24 bases between the germline ends. The CDR3 is made up of 17 amino acids. In germline, CDR1 is SGHRS, CDR2 YFSETQ.

This clone was detected only a few times. J is TRBJ2-7 and V is TRBV27, with D maybe TRBD2 (5 bases). Trimming cost V 2 bases and J 0 bases, with 11 bases left between them. Germline V CDR1 and CDR2: MNHEY, SMNVEV (reference sequence). CDR3 size: 15 residues. The DNA for the CDR3 is TGTGCCAGCAGTTTACGGGGTCGGAGCTCCTACGAGCAGTACTTC. As protein: CASSLRGRSSYEQYF.

The chain has TRBV6-5 and TRBJ2-7; TRBD2 matches 7 bases. The CDR3 is made up of 14 amino acids. The germline CDR1 and CDR2 sequences are MNHEY and SVGAGI. Trimming removed 2 bases from V and 2 bases from J; junction bases left unmatched: 3. The CDR3 protein is CASSYGGTTYEQYF. DNA for the CDR3: TGTGCCAGCAGTTACGGGGGGACTACCTACGAGCAGTACTTC.

This rearrangement joins TRBV7-9 to TRBJ1-5; D is undetermined. Trimming cost V 5 bases and J 4 bases, with 12 bases left between them. Germline V lookup: CDR1 SEHNR, CDR2 FQNEAQ (reference sequence). The CDR3 consists of 14 residues. CDR3 coding DNA: TGTGCCAGCAGCCAGCGGGGAGTAAATCAGCCCCAGCATTTT. This codes for CASSQRGVNQPQHF. The full variable domain, with the rest looked up from reference TRBV7-9 and TRBJ1-5, is DTGVSQNPRHKITKRGQNVTFRCDPISEHNRLYWYRQTLGQGPEFLTYFQNEAQLEKSRLLSDRFSAERPKGSFSTLEIQRTEQGDSAMYLCASSQRGVNQPQHFGDGTRLSIL.

The CDR3 loop reads CASSPRRGNEKLFF. The CDR3, as DNA: TGTGCCAGCAGCCCTCGCCGGGGGAATGAAAAACTGTTTTTT. The rearrangement links TRBV11-2 to TRBJ1-4; the D gene is possibly TRBD1 (5 bases). Germline CDR1 is SGHAT and CDR2 is FQNNGV. This CDR3 has 14 residues. V gave up 5 bases and J gave up 5 bases, with 12 bases separating them.

V gene TRBV28 combines with J gene TRBJ2-7, with 7 bases that match TRBD1. V shed 5 bases and J 1 base; nucleotides not matched to a gene: 8. This CDR3 has 15 residues. CDR1 and CDR2 from the germline V gene are MDHEN and SYDVKM. CDR3 sequence reads: CASSPPGQLSYEQYF. In nucleotides, the CDR3 is TGTGCCAGCAGTCCACCGGGACAGCTATCCTACGAGCAGTACTTC.

This chain connects TRBV18 to TRBJ2-5; D is unresolved. The CDR3 is 14 amino acids. Trimming cost V 4 bases and J 4 bases, with 13 bases left between them. Germline assignment: CDR1 KGHSH and CDR2 LQKENI. CDR3 residues: CASSQAAGRETQYF. The CDR3 DNA is TGTGCCAGCTCACAGGCCGCCGGACGAGAGACCCAGTACTTC.

The chain links TRBV4-1 to TRBJ2-7; a possible D gene is TRBD2 (7 bases). The CDR3 length is 18 residues. Trimming took 1 base from V and 0 from J, leaving 19 bases between them. The germline CDR1 and CDR2 sequences are MGHRA and YSYEKL. The CDR3 protein is CASSQVVRGGGFSYEQYF. Written as DNA, the CDR3 is TGCGCCAGCAGCCAAGTGGTGAGGGGGGGCGGTTTCTCCTACGAGCAGTACTTC.

This clone was counted only a few times. This rearrangement joins TRBV18 to TRBJ1-2; 7 nucleotides line up with TRBD1. CDR3 length equals 15 residues. Germline V gives CDR1 KGHSH, CDR2 LQKENI. Losses at the gene ends were 3 bases for V and 0 bases for J; bases not matched to a gene: 4. The CDR3 is CASSPGTDTNYGYTF. The CDR3 DNA is TGTGCCAGCTCACCCGGGACAGACACTAACTATGGCTACACCTTC.